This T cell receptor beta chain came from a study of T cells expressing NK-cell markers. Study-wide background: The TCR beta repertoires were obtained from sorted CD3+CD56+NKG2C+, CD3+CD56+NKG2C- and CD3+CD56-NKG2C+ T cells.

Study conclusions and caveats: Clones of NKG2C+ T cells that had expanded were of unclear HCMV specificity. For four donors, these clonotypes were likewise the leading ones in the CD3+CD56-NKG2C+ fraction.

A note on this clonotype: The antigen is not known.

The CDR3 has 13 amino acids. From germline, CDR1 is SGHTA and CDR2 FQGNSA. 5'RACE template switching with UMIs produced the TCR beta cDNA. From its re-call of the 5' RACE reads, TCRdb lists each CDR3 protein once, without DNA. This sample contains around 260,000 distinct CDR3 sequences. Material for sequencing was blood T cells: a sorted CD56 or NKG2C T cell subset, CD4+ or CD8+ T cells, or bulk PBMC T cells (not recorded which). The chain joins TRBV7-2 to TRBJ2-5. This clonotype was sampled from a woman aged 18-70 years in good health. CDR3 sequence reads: CASSRRQKETQYF.